This entry describes one T cell receptor (beta chain). Its antigen is currently unknown. Trimming cost V 6 bases and J 5 bases; bases outside gene matches: 1. CDR3 length: 14 amino acids. The germline V gene has CDR1 LNHDA and CDR2 SQIVND (reference sequence). The data originate from a study of T cell responses to AZD1222 COVID-19 vaccine. Only in-frame clones appear in the TCRdb table, and some are missing; sequencing was by immunoSEQ multiplex PCR. The sample consists of 140,000 to 150,000 clones, approximately 92% of them appearing once. Study-level findings and limits: Spike-specific TCR breadth rose after two AZD1222 doses, and depth rose as well. Across the whole spike, CD4 TCRs peaked at regions 160-218 and 743-854. The reported proportion of spike-specific TCRs targeting unmutated variant regions was nearly half.

The source was peripheral blood, collected 28 days after the second AZD1222 dose. The chain couples TRBV19 to TRBJ2-1; 13 nucleotides align to TRBD2. This receptor was taken from an adult who received the AZD1222 COVID-19 vaccine. CDR3 DNA sequence: TGTGCCAGTAGCGGGACTAGCGGGAACAATGAGCAGTTCTTC. Protein: CASSGTSGNNEQFF.